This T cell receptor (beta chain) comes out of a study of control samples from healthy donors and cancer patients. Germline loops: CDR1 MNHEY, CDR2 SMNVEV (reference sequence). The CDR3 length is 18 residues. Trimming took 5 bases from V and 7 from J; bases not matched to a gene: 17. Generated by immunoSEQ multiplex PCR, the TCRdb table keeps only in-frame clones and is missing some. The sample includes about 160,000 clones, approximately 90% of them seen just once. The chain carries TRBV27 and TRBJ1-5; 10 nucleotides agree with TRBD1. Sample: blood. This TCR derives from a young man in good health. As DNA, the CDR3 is TGTGCCAGCAGTCTAAGGGGACAGGGGTTTTTAGTCTTCCAGCCCCAGCATTTT. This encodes CASSLRGQGFLVFQPQHF.